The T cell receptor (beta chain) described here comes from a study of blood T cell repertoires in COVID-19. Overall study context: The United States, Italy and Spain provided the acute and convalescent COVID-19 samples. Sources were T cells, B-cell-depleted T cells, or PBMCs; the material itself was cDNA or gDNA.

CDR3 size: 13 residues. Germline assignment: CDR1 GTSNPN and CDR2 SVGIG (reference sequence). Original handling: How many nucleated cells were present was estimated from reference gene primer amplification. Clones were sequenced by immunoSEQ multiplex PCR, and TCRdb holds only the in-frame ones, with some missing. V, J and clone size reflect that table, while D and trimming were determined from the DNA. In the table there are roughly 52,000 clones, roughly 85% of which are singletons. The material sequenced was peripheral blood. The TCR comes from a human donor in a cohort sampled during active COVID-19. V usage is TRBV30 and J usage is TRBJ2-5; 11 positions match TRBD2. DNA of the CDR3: TGTGCGTCCCGGGTAGCGGGAGGGGAGACCCAGTACTTC. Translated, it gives CASRVAGGETQYF.